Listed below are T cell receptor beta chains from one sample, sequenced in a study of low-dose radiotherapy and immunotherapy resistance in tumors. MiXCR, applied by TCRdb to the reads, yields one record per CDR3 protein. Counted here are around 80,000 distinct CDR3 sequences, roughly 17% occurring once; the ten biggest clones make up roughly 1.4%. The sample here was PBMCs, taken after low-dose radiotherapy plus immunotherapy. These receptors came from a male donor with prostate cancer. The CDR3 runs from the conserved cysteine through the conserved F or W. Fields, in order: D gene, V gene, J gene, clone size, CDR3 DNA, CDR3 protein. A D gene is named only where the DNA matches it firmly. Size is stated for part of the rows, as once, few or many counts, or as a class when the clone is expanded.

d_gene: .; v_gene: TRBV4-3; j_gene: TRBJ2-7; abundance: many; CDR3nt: TGCGCCAGCAGCCAAGATACCCACACCCGATCAAGGTACTTC; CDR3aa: CASSQDTHTRSRYF
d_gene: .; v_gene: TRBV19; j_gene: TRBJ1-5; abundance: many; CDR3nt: TGTGCCAGTAGTATAGATCCCATTCACCAGCATTTT; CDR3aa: CASSIDPIHQHF
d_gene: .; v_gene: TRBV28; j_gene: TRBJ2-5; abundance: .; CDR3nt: TGTGCCAGCAACGCAGGGGAGGTTTGGGAGACCCAGTACTTC; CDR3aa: CASNAGEVWETQYF
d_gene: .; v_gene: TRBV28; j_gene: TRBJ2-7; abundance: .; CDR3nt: TGTGCCAGCAGTTTGCCCCCCTCGCACGAGCAGTACTTC; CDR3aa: CASSLPPSHEQYF
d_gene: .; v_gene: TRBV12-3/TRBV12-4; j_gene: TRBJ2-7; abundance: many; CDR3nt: TGTGCCAGCAGCTTTGCGAATAGGAGGGCAACGGAGCAGTACTTC; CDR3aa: CASSFANRRATEQYF
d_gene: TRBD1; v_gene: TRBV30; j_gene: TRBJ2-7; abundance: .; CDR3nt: TGTGCCTGGCTCCGGGACAGGCCCTACGAGCAGTACTTC; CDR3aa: CAWLRDRPYEQYF
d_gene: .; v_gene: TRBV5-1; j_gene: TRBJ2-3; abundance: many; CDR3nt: TGCGCCAGCAGCTTGGGGCAGGGAAGCACAGATACGCAGTATTTT; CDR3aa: CASSLGQGSTDTQYF
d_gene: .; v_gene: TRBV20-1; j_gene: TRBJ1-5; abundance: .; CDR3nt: TGCAGTGCGGAACCAGGGGGCAATCAGCCCCAGCATTTT; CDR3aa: CSAEPGGNQPQHF
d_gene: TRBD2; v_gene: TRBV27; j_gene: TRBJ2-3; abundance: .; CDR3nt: TGTGCCAGCAGTTTTCTCGGGAGGGCCGGAGATACGCAGTATTTT; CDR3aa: CASSFLGRAGDTQYF
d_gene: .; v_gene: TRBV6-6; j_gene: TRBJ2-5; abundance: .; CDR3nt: TGTGCCAGCAGTTATCTTGGCGGGAACCAAGAGACCCAGTACTTC; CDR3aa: CASSYLGGNQETQYF
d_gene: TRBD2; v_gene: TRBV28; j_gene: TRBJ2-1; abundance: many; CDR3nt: TGTGCCAGCAGGAGGACTAGCGTAAGTGAGCAGTTCTTC; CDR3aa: CASRRTSVSEQFF
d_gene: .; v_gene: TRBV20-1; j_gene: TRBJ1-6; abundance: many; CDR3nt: TGCAGTGCTAGGGGGACATACAGCTCCTATAATTCACCCCTCCACTTT; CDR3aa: CSARGTYSSYNSPLHF
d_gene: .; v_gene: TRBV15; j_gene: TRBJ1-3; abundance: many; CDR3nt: TGTGCTGCGGGGAGGGGAAACACCATATATTTT; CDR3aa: CAAGRGNTIYF
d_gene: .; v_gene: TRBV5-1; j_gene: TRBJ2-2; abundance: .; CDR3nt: TGCGCCAGCAGCTTGGTCAGGGAACCCACCGGGGAGCTGTTTTTT; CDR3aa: CASSLVREPTGELFF
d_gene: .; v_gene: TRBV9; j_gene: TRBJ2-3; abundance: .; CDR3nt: TGTGCCAGCAGCGAGGGACCCAGCACAGATACGCAGTATTTT; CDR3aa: CASSEGPSTDTQYF
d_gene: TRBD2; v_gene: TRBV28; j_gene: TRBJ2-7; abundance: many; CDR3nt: TGTGCCAGCAGTCGGACTAGCGGGAGCTCCTACGAGCAGTACTTC; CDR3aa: CASSRTSGSSYEQYF
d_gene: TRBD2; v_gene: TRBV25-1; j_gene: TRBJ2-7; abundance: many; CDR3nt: TGTGCCAGCCGCGGACTAGCGGGAGGAGGGCTCTACGAGCAGTACTTC; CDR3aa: CASRGLAGGGLYEQYF
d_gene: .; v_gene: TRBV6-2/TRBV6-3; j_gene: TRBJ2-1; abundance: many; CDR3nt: TGTGCCAGCGCACGCAGAGGTTTGTCCTACAATGAGCAGTTCTTC; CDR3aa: CASARRGLSYNEQFF
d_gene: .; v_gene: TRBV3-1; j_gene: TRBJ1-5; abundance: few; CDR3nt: TGTGCCAGCAGCCTCTCGATCCGGGATAGCAATCAGCCCCAGCATTTT; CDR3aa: CASSLSIRDSNQPQHF
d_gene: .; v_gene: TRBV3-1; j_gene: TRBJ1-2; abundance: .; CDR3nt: TGTGCCAGCAGCCAGAGGGCCAGGGCCTATGGCTACACCTTC; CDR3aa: CASSQRARAYGYTF
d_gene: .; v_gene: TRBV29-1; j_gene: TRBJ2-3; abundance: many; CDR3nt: TGCAGCGTTGCCAGCGGAAGCACAGATACGCAGTATTTT; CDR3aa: CSVASGSTDTQYF
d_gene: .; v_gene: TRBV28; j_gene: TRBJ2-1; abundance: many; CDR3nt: TGTGCCAGCAGTCCGAGATACAAACACACCGAGCAGTTCTTC; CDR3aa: CASSPRYKHTEQFF
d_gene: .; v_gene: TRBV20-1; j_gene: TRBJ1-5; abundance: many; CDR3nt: TGCAGTGCTAGAGGGACAGTAAGTTATAGCAATCAGCCCCAGCATTTT; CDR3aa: CSARGTVSYSNQPQHF
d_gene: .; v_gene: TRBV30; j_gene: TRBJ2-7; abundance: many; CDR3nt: TGTGCCTGGACCAAAACGGGGTACTCCTACGAGCAGTACTTC; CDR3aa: CAWTKTGYSYEQYF
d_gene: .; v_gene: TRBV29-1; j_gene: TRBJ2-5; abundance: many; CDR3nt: TGCAGCGTTGGGGAGGGGGGAGAGACCCAGTACTTC; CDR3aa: CSVGEGGETQYF
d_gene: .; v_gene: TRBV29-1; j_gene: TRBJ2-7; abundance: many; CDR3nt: TGCAGCGTTCAGACTTACACTTACGAGCAGTACTTC; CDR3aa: CSVQTYTYEQYF
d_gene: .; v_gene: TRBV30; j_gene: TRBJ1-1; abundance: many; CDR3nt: TGTGCCTGGAGTCCCACAGGAGCTGAAGCTTTCTTT; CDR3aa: CAWSPTGAEAFF
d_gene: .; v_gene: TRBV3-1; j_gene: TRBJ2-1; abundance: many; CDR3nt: TGTGCCAGCAGCCAAGACCCCGGACGAGGCAATGAGCAGTTCTTC; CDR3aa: CASSQDPGRGNEQFF
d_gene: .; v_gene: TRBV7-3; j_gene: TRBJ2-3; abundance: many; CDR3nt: TGTGCCAGCAGCTTAGGGGGGTACACAGATACGCAGTATTTT; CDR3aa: CASSLGGYTDTQYF
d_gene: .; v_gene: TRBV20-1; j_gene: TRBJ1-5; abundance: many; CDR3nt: TGCAGTGCTGGCCGGGGGGGGACCTATCAGCCCCAGCATTTT; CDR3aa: CSAGRGGTYQPQHF
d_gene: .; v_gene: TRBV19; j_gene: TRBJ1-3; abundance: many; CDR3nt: TGTGCCAGTAGTAGGGGGCCTGGAAACACCATATATTTT; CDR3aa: CASSRGPGNTIYF
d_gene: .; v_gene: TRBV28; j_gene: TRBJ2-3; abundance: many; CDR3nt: TGTGCCAGCCGGGACGGACTGTACACAGATACGCAGTATTTT; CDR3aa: CASRDGLYTDTQYF